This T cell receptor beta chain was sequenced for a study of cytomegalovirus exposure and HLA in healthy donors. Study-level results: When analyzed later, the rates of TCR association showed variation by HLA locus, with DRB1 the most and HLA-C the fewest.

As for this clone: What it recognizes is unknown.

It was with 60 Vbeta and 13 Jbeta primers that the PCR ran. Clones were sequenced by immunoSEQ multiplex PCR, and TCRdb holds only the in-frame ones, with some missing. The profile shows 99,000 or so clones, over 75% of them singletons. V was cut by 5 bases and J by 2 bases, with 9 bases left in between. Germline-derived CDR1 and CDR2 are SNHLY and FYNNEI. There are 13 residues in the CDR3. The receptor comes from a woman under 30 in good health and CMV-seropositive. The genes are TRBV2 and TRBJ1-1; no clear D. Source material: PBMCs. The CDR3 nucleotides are TGTGCCAGCAGTTATGACTCCAACACTGAAGCTTTCTTT. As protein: CASSYDSNTEAFF.